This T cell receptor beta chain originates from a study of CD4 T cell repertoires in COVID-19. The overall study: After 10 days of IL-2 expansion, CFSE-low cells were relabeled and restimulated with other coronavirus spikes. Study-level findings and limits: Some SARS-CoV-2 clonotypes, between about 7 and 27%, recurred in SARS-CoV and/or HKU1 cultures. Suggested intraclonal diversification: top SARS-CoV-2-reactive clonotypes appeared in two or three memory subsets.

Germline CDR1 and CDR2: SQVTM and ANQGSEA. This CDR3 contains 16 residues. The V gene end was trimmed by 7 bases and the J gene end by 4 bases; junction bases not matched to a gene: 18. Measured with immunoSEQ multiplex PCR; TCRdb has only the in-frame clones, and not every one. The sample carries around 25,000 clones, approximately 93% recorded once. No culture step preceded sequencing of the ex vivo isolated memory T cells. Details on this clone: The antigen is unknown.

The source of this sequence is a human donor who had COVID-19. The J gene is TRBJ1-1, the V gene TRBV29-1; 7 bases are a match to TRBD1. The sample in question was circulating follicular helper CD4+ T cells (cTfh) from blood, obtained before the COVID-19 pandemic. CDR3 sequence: CSANPPLRGKGTEAFF. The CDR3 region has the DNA TGCAGCGCTAACCCCCCTCTCAGGGGGAAGGGCACTGAAGCTTTCTTT.